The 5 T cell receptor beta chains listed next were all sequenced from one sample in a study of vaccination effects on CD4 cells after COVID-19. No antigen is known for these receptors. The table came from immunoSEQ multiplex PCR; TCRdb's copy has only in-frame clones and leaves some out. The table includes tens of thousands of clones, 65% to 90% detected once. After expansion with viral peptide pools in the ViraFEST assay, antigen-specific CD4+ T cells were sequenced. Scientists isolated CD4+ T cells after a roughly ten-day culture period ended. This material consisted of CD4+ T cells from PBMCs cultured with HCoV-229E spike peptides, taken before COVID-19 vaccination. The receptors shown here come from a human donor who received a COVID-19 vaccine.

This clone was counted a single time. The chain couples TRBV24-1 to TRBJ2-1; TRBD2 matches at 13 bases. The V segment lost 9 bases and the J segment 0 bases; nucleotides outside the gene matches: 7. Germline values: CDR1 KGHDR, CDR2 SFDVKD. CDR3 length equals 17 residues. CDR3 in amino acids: CATGALAGGTSYNEQFF. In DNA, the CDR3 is TGTGCCACCGGCGCACTAGCGGGGGGGACCTCCTACAATGAGCAGTTCTTC.

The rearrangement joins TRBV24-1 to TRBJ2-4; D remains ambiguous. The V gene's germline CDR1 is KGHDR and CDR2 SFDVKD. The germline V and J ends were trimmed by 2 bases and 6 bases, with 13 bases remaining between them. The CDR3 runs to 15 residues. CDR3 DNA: TGTGCCACCAGTGATTCGCACTCCCCAACAAACATTCAGTACTTC. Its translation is CATSDSHSPTNIQYF.

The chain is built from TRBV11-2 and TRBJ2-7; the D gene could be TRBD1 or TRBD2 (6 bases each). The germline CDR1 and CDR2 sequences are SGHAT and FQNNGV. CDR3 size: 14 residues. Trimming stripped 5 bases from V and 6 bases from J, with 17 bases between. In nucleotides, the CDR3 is TGTGCCAGCAGCCCACAAGGGGGGCGCTTCGAGCAGTACGTC. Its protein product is CASSPQGGRFEQYV.

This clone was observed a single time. The CDR3: CASSRDRATQQYV. The CDR3 DNA sequence: TGTGCCAGCAGCCGGGACAGGGCTACGCAGCAGTACGTC. The chain recombines TRBV14 with TRBJ2-7, with 9 nucleotides matching TRBD1. CDR3 length: 13 amino acids. The germline CDR1 and CDR2 sequences are SGHDN and FVKESK. The junction had 6 bases not matched to a gene; V was cut back by 4 bases and J by 8 bases.

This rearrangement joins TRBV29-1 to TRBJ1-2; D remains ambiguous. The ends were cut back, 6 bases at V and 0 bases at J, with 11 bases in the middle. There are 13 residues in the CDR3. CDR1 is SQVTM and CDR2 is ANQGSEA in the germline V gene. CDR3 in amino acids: CSVEIGANYGYTF. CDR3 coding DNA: TGCAGCGTAGAGATAGGAGCTAACTATGGCTACACCTTC.